These 4 T cell receptor beta chains were all obtained from the same sample, sequenced in a study of graft-versus-host responses after intestinal transplantation. Their target antigens are unknown. TCRdb's copy holds only in-frame clones and misses some; the assay was immunoSEQ multiplex PCR. Among over 45,000 clones listed, 90% to 95% were seen once. Sequences were derived from unstimulated CD4+ T cells sorted from spleen or lymph node cells, sampled before transplant. These receptor sequences come from a human donor who was the organ donor for an intestinal transplant.

The rearrangement joins TRBV6-1 to TRBJ1-5; weak D call: TRBD1 (6 bases). Trimming stripped 3 bases from V and 5 bases from J, with 17 bases between. The CDR3 extends over 16 amino acids. Germline loops: CDR1 MNHNS, CDR2 SASEGT. CDR3 amino acids: CASSDRPRGAHQPQHF. The CDR3 DNA reads TGTGCCAGCAGTGACCGACCGCGGGGGGCGCATCAGCCCCAGCATTTT.

J is TRBJ2-2 and V is TRBV5-1, with D unresolved. Germline values: CDR1 SGHRS, CDR2 YFSETQ. CDR3 size: 15 residues. Trimming stripped 1 base from V and 4 bases from J, with 11 bases between. The CDR3 is CASSLRQYLTGELFF. The DNA of the CDR3 is TGCGCCAGCAGCTTGCGCCAATACCTCACCGGGGAGCTGTTTTTT.

V gene TRBV7-8 combines with J gene TRBJ1-3, with D maybe TRBD1 (5 bases). The V gene lost 4 bases and the J gene lost 9 bases, with 16 bases spanning the gap. CDR3 length: 14 amino acids. Germline V gene lookup returns CDR1 SGHVS and CDR2 FQNEAQ. The DNA of the CDR3 is TGTGCCAGCAGCTACTGGGACCCCAAACCCACCATATATTTT. Translation: CASSYWDPKPTIYF.

The chain carries TRBV5-4 and TRBJ2-5; D uncertain. The germline V gene has CDR1 SGHNT and CDR2 YYREEE (reference sequence). The CDR3 is 13 amino acids. V lost 5 bases and J lost 3, with 11 bases in between. Here the CDR3 DNA reads TGTGCCAGCAGGTGGGGTGGTAAAGAGACCCAGTACTTC. Its protein product is CASRWGGKETQYF. The whole variable domain, remainder taken from reference TRBV5-4 and TRBJ2-5, is ETGVTQSPTHLIKTRGQQVTLRCSSQSGHNTVSWYQQALGQGPQFIFQYYREEENGRGNFPPRFSGLQFPNYSSELNVNALELDDSALYLCASRWGGKETQYFGPGTRLLVL.